This T cell receptor beta chain was identified in a study of T-cell reconstitution after alpha-beta-depleted transplantation in children. Points from the study as a whole: The study traced high day-60 TCRbeta diversity in some patients to surviving recipient T cells and thymic progenitors. Counts and diversity of T cells one year after transplant came mostly from newly produced T cells. Reportedly, roughly two months post-transplant, alpha-beta T cells arose from several hundred expanded graft clones.

In the case of this clonotype: Its antigen is undetermined.

Unique molecular identifiers were built into the TCRbeta library. TCRdb ran MiXCR on the PCR reads and lists one entry per CDR3 protein. Here the sample spans 500,000 to 600,000 distinct CDR3 sequences, 25% to 30% being singletons. The V and J ends lost 4 bases and 5 bases, in that order; junction bases with no gene match: 16. CDR3 length: 17 residues. Sample: PBMCs, taken before TCRalphabeta/CD19-depleted stem cell transplant. The V gene is TRBV12-3 or TRBV12-4, the J gene TRBJ1-2; 7 positions agree with TRBD1. The TCR originated in a boy less than two years old with Wiskott-Aldrich syndrome, due to receive a stem cell transplant. The CDR3 DNA reads as TGTGCCAGCAGTTGGGAGGGGGCGTTTTCGTGTTGGTATGGCTACACCTTC. Residues: CASSWEGAFSCWYGYTF.